One and the same sample provided the 32 T cell receptor beta chains below, sequenced in a study of cytomegalovirus exposure and HLA in healthy donors. Primers: 60 Vbeta forward and 13 Jbeta reverse. Assay: immunoSEQ multiplex PCR; the TCRdb copy retains only in-frame clones and omits some. The sample has about 170,000 clones, just over 75% seen once; the top ten hold about 2.1%. The sample was PBMCs. These receptors were collected from a woman aged 25-40 years in good health and CMV-seropositive.

The rearrangement joins TRBV4-3 to TRBJ1-1; possibly TRBD1 for D (5 bases). CDR3 length: 13 residues. Trimming pared 4 bases from V and 7 bases from J, leaving 13 bases between. CDR1 is LGHNA and CDR2 is YSLEER in the germline V gene. The CDR3 DNA sequence: TGCGCCAGCAGCCTTCTGGGGGGAGATGAAGCTTTCTTT. It encodes CASSLLGGDEAFF.

The chain is built from TRBV6-1 and TRBJ2-7, with TRBD1 matching over 9 bases. Germline assignment: CDR1 MNHNS and CDR2 SASEGT. J gave up 4 bases and V 5 bases, and 6 bases lay outside the gene matches. The CDR3 has 14 residues. The CDR3 sequence is CASSLTGGGYEQYF. In nucleotides, the CDR3 is TGTGCCAGCAGTTTGACAGGGGGAGGATACGAGCAGTACTTC.

The chain couples TRBV7-2 to TRBJ1-5; no firm D call. The V gene lost 5 bases and the J gene lost 7 bases, with 6 bases spanning the gap. The CDR3 is 11 residues long. Germline assignment: CDR1 SGHTA and CDR2 FQGNSA. The CDR3 protein is CTSSPQQPQHF. CDR3 nucleotide sequence: TGTACCAGCAGCCCCCAGCAGCCCCAGCATTTT.

V and J are TRBV6-4 and TRBJ2-1, with 7 bases that match TRBD2. This CDR3 is built from 15 residues. Germline V gene lookup returns CDR1 MRHNA and CDR2 SNTAGT. V lost 3 bases to trimming and J lost 9 bases; unmatched junction nucleotides: 11. CDR3 sequence (DNA): TGTGCCAGCAGTGAGGCGGGAGAGGGTTACGGTGAGCAGTTCTTC. Its translation is CASSEAGEGYGEQFF.

The chain joins TRBV14 to TRBJ2-5, with a tentative D call TRBD2 (6 bases). Germline loops: CDR1 SGHDN, CDR2 FVKESK. V dropped 2 bases and J dropped 5 bases, with 12 bases sitting between them. This CDR3 has 14 residues. The CDR3 is CASSQYGGMETQYF. The CDR3 bases are TGTGCCAGCAGCCAATACGGAGGGATGGAGACCCAGTACTTC.

V is TRBV6-1 and J is TRBJ1-2; no reliable D call. V was shortened by 6 bases and J by 4 bases, with 12 bases between the two germline ends. Germline V gene sequence: CDR1 MNHNS, CDR2 SASEGT. The CDR3 sequence is 13 residues long. The CDR3 region is CASSDTGIYGYTF. The CDR3 coding sequence is TGTGCCAGCAGCGATACGGGTATCTATGGCTACACCTTC.

Only one count was recorded for this clone. V and J are TRBV7-9 and TRBJ1-2, with 8 bases aligning to TRBD1. V was clipped by 4 bases and J by 7 bases; unmatched bases: 17. The CDR3 length is 17 residues. CDR1 SEHNR and CDR2 FQNEAQ come from the germline V gene (reference sequence). CDR3 bases: TGTGCCAGCAGCTCCTCCTGGGGCAGGGGGCAATTCGGTGGCTACACCTTC. Translating it yields CASSSSWGRGQFGGYTF.

The chain couples TRBV5-1 to TRBJ2-3, with no clear D. Looked up from germline, CDR1 is SGHRS and CDR2 is YFSETQ. The germline V and J ends were trimmed by 4 bases and 5 bases, with 5 bases remaining between them. The CDR3 totals 11 residues. CDR3 protein: CASSRVDTQYF. The DNA of the CDR3 is TGCGCCAGCAGCCGAGTAGATACGCAGTATTTT.

This clone has more than one count but fewer than ten. The chain uses TRBV4-3 and TRBJ2-3; 9 bases fit TRBD2. Trimming took 0 bases from V and 6 from J; bases not matched to a gene: 16. The V gene's germline CDR1 is LGHNA and CDR2 YSLEER. The CDR3 consists of 19 residues. This chain's CDR3 is CASSQDLGFSSGVYDTQYF. CDR3 in DNA: TGCGCCAGCAGCCAAGATCTCGGGTTTTCTAGCGGGGTATATGATACGCAGTATTTT.

The chain recombines TRBV10-1 with TRBJ1-1, with D perhaps TRBD1 (5 bases). Per germline, CDR1 WNHNN and CDR2 SYGVQD (reference sequence). The ends were cut back, 6 bases at V and 5 bases at J, with 19 bases in the middle. The CDR3 runs to 15 residues. CDR3 in DNA: TGCGCCAGCAGCCCTGGTTTGGGGGAGGAAACTGAAGCTTTCTTT. Its translation: CASSPGLGEETEAFF.

The chain carries TRBV10-2 and TRBJ2-2; TRBD1 aligns across 7 bases. Germline V lookup: CDR1 WSHSY, CDR2 SAAADI. The V and J ends lost 7 bases and 7 bases, in that order; junction bases with no gene match: 12. The CDR3 runs 15 residues. The CDR3 region has the DNA TGCGCCAGCAATCAAAGGGGGCATGAAAGCGGGGAGCTGTTTTTT. Amino acid sequence: CASNQRGHESGELFF.

The V call is TRBV30, the J call TRBJ1-3; D perhaps matches TRBD1 (5 bases). CDR3 length equals 12 residues. V was pared by 0 bases and J by 7 bases, with 7 bases between. CDR1 is GTSNPN and CDR2 is SVGIG in the germline V gene (reference sequence). The CDR3 DNA follows: TGTGCCTGGAGTGTACAGGCGAACACCATATATTTT. Protein product: CAWSVQANTIYF. The variable domain in full, with the rest retrieved from reference TRBV30 and TRBJ1-3, is SQTIHQWPATLVQPVGSPLSLECTVEGTSNPNLYWYRQAAGRGLQLLFYSVGIGQISSEVPQNLSASRPQDRQFILSSKKLLLSDSGFYLCAWSVQANTIYFGEGSWLTVV.

The chain couples TRBV11-2 to TRBJ2-7; the match to TRBD2 covers 16 bases. Germline CDR1 and CDR2: SGHAT and FQNNGV. The CDR3 length is 18 residues. Trimming took 2 bases from V and 1 from J; bases not matched to a gene: 5. CDR3 coding DNA: TGTGCCAGCAGCTTACGGGGACTAGCGGGAGGGCCTTCCTACGAGCAGTACTTC. Amino acid sequence: CASSLRGLAGGPSYEQYF.

The chain carries TRBV5-6 and TRBJ2-3; possible D gene TRBD2, 5 bases. V was trimmed by 3 bases and J by 5 bases, leaving 19 bases between them. CDR3 length: 16 amino acids. CDR1 SGHDT and CDR2 YYEEEE come from the germline V gene. In nucleotides, the CDR3 is TGTGCCAGCAGCTGGGTGCGGGTTGCGCGAGGAGATACGCAGTATTTT. As protein: CASSWVRVARGDTQYF. The full variable domain, its missing parts supplied by reference TRBV5-6 and TRBJ2-3, is DAGVTQSPTHLIKTRGQQVTLRCSPKSGHDTVSWYQQALGQGPQFIFQYYEEEERQRGNFPDRFSGHQFPNYSSELNVNALLLGDSALYLCASSWVRVARGDTQYFGPGTRLTVL.

The DNA for the CDR3 is TGTGCCATCAGTGACCGACGGACAGGGGGCAGCTTTGAGACCCAGTACTTC. Its translation is CAISDRRTGGSFETQYF. This chain joins TRBV10-3 and TRBJ2-5; the match to TRBD1 covers 11 bases. V lost 3 bases to trimming and J lost 5 bases; unmatched junction nucleotides: 11. The CDR3 contains 17 residues. Germline V gene sequence: CDR1 ENHRY, CDR2 SYGVKD.

The rearrangement joins TRBV13 to TRBJ1-3, with 8 bases lining up with TRBD1. The CDR3 consists of 15 residues. Germline V gives CDR1 PRHDT, CDR2 FYEKMQ (reference sequence). V dropped 5 bases and J dropped 4; count of bases not matched to a gene: 7. The CDR3 protein is CASSPPRGRGNTIYF. The CDR3 region has the DNA TGTGCCAGCAGCCCTCCCAGGGGGCGAGGAAACACCATATATTTT.

The J gene is TRBJ1-2, the V gene TRBV2; 8 bases line up with TRBD1. From germline, CDR1 is SNHLY and CDR2 FYNNEI. V lost 4 bases and J lost 8; bases outside the gene matches: 6. The CDR3 length is 13 residues. The CDR3 reads CASSVQGAGGYTF. The CDR3 bases are TGTGCCAGCAGTGTTCAGGGGGCGGGGGGCTACACCTTC.

The chain couples TRBV27 to TRBJ2-7, with 9 bases matching TRBD1. The CDR3 loop spans 16 amino acids. After removal of 0 bases from V and 3 bases from J, the junction contained 6 bases not matched to a gene. In germline, CDR1 is MNHEY, CDR2 SMNVEV (reference sequence). This CDR3 is CASSLSGQGGYYEQYF. The CDR3 DNA reads TGTGCCAGCAGTTTATCGGGACAGGGAGGCTACTACGAGCAGTACTTC.

The chain employs TRBV2 and TRBJ2-5; 7 nucleotides match TRBD1. The J call may not be correct, given that the DNA end is closer to TRBJ2-7. The CDR3 contains 13 residues. CDR1 and CDR2 from the germline V gene are SNHLY and FYNNEI. The CDR3 is CASSPGGPYEQYF. The CDR3 DNA is TGTGCCAGCAGTCCAGGGGGACCCTACGAGCAGTACTTC.

The J gene is TRBJ1-5, the V gene TRBV28, with 8 bases fitting TRBD1. Losses at the gene ends were 4 bases for V and 2 bases for J; bases not matched to a gene: 7. Germline values: CDR1 MDHEN, CDR2 SYDVKM. This CDR3 has 16 residues. This CDR3 reads CASSSTTGARNQPQHF. DNA of the CDR3: TGTGCCAGCAGTTCTACGACAGGGGCCCGCAATCAGCCCCAGCATTTT.

The chain links TRBV29-1 to TRBJ2-7; D ambiguous. CDR3 length: 13 residues. With 5 bases removed from V and 3 bases from J, the gap between germline ends came to 14 bases. CDR1 SQVTM and CDR2 ANQGSEA come from the germline V gene. The CDR3 bases are TGCAGCGTTAACATCCAAATGAACTACGAGCAGTACTTC. As protein: CSVNIQMNYEQYF.

The CDR3 DNA follows: TGTGCCAGTAGTATAGATCGGGAAGGGATCAATTCACCCCTCCACTTT. Translated, it gives CASSIDREGINSPLHF. The rearrangement joins TRBV19 to TRBJ1-6; D not certain. Germline CDR1 and CDR2: LNHDA and SQIVND (reference sequence). Trimming pared 0 bases from V and 7 bases from J, leaving 13 bases between. The CDR3 runs 16 residues.

The gene calls are TRBV7-2 and TRBJ2-3; 9 bases line up with TRBD1. CDR1 and CDR2 (germline): SGHTA, FQGNSA. V lost 1 base, J lost 5 bases, and 4 bases stayed unmatched. The CDR3 has 15 residues. DNA of the CDR3: TGTGCCAGCAGCTTAGGAGGGACAGGGATAGATACGCAGTATTTT. Protein: CASSLGGTGIDTQYF.

The V and J genes are TRBV5-8 and TRBJ1-5, with 10 bases matching TRBD1. Germline lookup yields CDR1 SGHTS and CDR2 YDEGEE. V was pared by 1 base and J by 2 bases, with 3 bases of the junction left unmatched. The CDR3 runs 16 residues. Here the CDR3 DNA reads TGTGCCAGCAGCTTGTGGACAGGGGGGGGCAATCAGCCCCAGCATTTT. Translation gives CASSLWTGGGNQPQHF.

The chain recombines TRBV30 with TRBJ1-5; perhaps TRBD1 as D (5 bases). V was pared by 5 bases and J by 4 bases, with 12 bases between. Germline V CDR1 and CDR2: GTSNPN, SVGIG (reference sequence). The CDR3 extends over 13 amino acids. CDR3 in amino acids: CAWGAASNQPQHF. The CDR3 coding sequence is TGTGCCTGGGGGGCGGCGTCGAATCAGCCCCAGCATTTT.

The CDR3 here is CASSAGLAGYEQYF. CDR3 sequence (DNA): TGTGCCAGCAGCGCGGGACTCGCAGGGTACGAGCAGTACTTC. V and J are TRBV7-2 and TRBJ2-7; the D gene is possibly TRBD2 (6 bases). V dropped 5 bases and J dropped 4 bases, with 15 bases sitting between them. The germline V gene encodes CDR1 SGHTA and CDR2 FQGNSA. This CDR3 spans 14 amino acids.

This clone was seen a handful of times. The chain carries TRBV5-1 and TRBJ2-2; D is possibly TRBD2 (5 bases). Germline V gene sequence: CDR1 SGHRS, CDR2 YFSETQ. V lost 1 base to trimming and J lost 0 bases, with 13 bases between them. The CDR3 has 17 residues. The CDR3 reads CASSLLGMTTNTGELFF. DNA for the CDR3: TGCGCCAGCAGCTTGTTGGGGATGACTACGAACACCGGGGAGCTGTTTTTT.

In regard to this clone: The sample has other DNA sequences that encode this CDR3 too. The V gene is TRBV5-4, the J gene TRBJ2-5; D gene uncertain. This CDR3 has 11 residues. Deletions cut 1 base from V and 4 bases from J, with 2 bases between. The germline V gene encodes CDR1 SGHNT and CDR2 YYREEE (reference sequence). The DNA for the CDR3 is TGTGCCAGCAGCTTGCGAGAGACCCAGTACTTC. Encoded protein: CASSLRETQYF.

This chain connects TRBV9 to TRBJ2-3, with 7 bases matching TRBD2. The CDR3 runs 18 residues. With 0 bases clipped from V and 1 base from J, the junction kept 11 bases outside the gene matches. The germline V gene has CDR1 SGDLS and CDR2 YYNGEE. The CDR3 DNA is TGTGCCAGCAGCGTAGAGGAGACTAGCTACGGGGGCACAGATACGCAGTATTTT. Protein sequence: CASSVEETSYGGTDTQYF.

CDR3 coding DNA: TGTGCCAGTAGTATACAGGGGGCGCGCTCTGAAGCTTTCTTT. Its translation is CASSIQGARSEAFF. This rearrangement joins TRBV19 to TRBJ1-1, with 8 nucleotides matching TRBD1. This CDR3 spans 14 amino acids. J was trimmed by 6 bases and V by 2 bases; bases with no gene match: 5. The germline CDR1 and CDR2 sequences are LNHDA and SQIVND (reference sequence).

The rearrangement links TRBV9 to TRBJ2-1, with 7 positions matching TRBD2. The CDR3 loop spans 21 amino acids. The germline CDR1 and CDR2 sequences are SGDLS and YYNGEE. The ends lost 0 bases at V and 2 bases at J; junction bases unmatched: 20. Written as DNA, the CDR3 is TGTGCCAGCAGCGTAGTGGCGGGCGGGAGAGGATCTCGCTTCCCCTACAATGAGCAGTTCTTC. Amino acid sequence: CASSVVAGGRGSRFPYNEQFF.

The chain has TRBV27 and TRBJ2-7, with TRBD2 matching 7 bases. Unmatched junction bases numbered 11, after V lost 4 bases and J lost 2 bases. The germline CDR1 and CDR2 sequences are MNHEY and SMNVEV (reference sequence). This CDR3 has 16 amino acids. CDR3 DNA sequence: TGTGCCAGCAGTTCTACCGCGACTAGCCGGCCCTACGAGCAGTACTTC. Protein sequence: CASSSTATSRPYEQYF.